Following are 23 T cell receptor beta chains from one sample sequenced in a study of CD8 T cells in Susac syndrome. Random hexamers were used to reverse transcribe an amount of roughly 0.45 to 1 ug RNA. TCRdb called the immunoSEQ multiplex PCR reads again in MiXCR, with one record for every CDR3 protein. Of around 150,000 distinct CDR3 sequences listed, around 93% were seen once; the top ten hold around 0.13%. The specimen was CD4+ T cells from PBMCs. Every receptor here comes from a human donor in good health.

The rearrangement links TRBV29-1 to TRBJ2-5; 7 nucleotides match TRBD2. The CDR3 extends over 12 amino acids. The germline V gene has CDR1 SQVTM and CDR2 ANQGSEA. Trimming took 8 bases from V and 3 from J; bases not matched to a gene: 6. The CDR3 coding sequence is TGCAGCTACCTTGCGGGGGAAGAGACCCAGTACTTC. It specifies CSYLAGEETQYF.

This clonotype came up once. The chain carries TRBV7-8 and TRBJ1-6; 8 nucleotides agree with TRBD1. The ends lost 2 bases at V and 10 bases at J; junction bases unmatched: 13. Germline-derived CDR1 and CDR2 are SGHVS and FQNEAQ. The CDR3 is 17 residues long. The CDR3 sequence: CASSLRSGQGILSPLHF. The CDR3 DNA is TGTGCCAGCAGCTTACGGTCCGGACAGGGAATACTATCACCCCTCCACTTT. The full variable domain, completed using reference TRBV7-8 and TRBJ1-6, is GAGVSQSPRYKVAKRGQDVALRCDPISGHVSLFWYQQALGQGPEFLTYFQNEAQLDKSGLPSDRFFAERPEGSVSTLKIQRTQQEDSAVYLCASSLRSGQGILSPLHFGNGTRLTVT.

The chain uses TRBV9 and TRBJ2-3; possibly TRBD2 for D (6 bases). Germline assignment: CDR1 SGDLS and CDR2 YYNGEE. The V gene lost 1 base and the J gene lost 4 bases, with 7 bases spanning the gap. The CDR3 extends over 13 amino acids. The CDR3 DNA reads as TGTGCCAGCAGCGTACCTAGCGCAGATACGCAGTATTTT. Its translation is CASSVPSADTQYF.

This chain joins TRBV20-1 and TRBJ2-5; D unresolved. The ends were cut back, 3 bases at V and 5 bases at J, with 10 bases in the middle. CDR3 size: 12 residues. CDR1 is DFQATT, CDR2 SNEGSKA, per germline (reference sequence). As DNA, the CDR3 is TGCAGTGCTAGCCTAGAGCCGGAGACCCAGTACTTC. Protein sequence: CSASLEPETQYF.

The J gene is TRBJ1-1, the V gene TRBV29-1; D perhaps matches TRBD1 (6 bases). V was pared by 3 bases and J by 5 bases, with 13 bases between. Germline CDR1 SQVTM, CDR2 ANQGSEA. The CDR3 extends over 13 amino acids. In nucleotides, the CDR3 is TGCAGCGTTGAGATACAGGGAGGTACTGAAGCTTTCTTT. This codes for CSVEIQGGTEAFF.

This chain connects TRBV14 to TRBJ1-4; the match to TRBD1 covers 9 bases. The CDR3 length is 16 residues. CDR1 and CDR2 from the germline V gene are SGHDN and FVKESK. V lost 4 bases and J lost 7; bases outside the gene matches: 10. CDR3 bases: TGTGCCAGCAGCCCCCTCGACGGGACAGGGATTGAAAAACTGTTTTTT. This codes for CASSPLDGTGIEKLFF.

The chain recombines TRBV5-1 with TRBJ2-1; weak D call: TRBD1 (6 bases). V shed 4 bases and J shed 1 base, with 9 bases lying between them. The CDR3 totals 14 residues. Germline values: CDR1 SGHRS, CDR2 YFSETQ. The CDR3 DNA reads TGCGCCAGCAGCAAACAGGGTTCCTACAATGAGCAGTTCTTC. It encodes CASSKQGSYNEQFF.

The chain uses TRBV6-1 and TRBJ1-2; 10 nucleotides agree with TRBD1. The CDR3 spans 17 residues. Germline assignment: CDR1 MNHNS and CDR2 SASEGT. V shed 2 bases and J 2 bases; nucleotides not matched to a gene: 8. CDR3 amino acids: CASSEYAGTGANYGYTF. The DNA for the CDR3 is TGTGCCAGCAGTGAATACGCCGGGACAGGGGCCAACTATGGCTACACCTTC.

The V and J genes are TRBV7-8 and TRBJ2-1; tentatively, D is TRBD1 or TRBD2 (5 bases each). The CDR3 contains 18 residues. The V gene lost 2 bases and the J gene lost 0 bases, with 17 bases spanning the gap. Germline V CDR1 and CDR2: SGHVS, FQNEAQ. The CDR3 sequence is CASSLRDSVRGSYNEQFF. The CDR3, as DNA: TGTGCCAGCAGCTTAAGAGACTCTGTGAGGGGCTCCTACAATGAGCAGTTCTTC.

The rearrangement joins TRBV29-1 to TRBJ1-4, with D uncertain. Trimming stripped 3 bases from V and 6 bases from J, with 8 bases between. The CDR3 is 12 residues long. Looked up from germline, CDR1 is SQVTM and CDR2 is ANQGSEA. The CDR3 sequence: CSVESGDEKLFF. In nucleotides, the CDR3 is TGCAGCGTTGAGTCAGGAGATGAAAAACTGTTTTTT.

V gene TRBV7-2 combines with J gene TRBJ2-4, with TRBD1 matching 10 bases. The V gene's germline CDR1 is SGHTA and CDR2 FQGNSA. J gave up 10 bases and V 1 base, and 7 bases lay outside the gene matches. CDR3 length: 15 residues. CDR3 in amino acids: CASSLGIGQGGIQYF. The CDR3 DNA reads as TGTGCCAGCAGCTTAGGCATCGGACAGGGGGGTATTCAGTACTTC.

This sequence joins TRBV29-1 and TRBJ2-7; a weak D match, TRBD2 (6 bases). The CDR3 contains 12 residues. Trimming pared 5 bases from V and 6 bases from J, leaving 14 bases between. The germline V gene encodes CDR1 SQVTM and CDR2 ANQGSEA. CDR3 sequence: CSVFGGTPEQYF. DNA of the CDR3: TGCAGCGTTTTCGGGGGAACTCCCGAGCAGTACTTC.

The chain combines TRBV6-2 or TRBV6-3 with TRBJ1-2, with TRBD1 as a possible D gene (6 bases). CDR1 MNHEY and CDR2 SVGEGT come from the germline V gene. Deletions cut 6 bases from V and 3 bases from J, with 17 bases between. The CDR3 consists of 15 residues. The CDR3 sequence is CASSEGTDSDYGYTF. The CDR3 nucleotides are TGTGCCAGCAGCGAGGGGACGGACAGCGACTATGGCTACACCTTC.

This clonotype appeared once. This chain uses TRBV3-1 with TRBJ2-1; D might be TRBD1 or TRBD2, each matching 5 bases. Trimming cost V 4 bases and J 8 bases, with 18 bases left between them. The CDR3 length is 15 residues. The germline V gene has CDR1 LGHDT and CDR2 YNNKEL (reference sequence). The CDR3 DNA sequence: TGTGCCAGCAGCCCGGACCGGCCCCTGGGGGATGAGCAGTTCTTC. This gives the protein CASSPDRPLGDEQFF.

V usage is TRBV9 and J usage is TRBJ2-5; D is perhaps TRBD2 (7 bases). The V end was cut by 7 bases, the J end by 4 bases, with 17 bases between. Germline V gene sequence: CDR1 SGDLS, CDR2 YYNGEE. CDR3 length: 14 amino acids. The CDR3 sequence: CASCEGGGGETQYF. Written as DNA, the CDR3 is TGTGCCAGCTGCGAGGGGGGGGGCGGAGAGACCCAGTACTTC.

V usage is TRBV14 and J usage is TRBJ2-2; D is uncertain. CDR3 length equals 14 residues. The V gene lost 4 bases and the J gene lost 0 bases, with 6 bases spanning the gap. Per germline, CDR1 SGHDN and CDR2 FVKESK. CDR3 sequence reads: CASSLLTNTGELFF. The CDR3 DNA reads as TGTGCCAGCAGCCTCCTTACGAACACCGGGGAGCTGTTTTTT.

CDR3 protein: CASSLEAFSGELFF. The DNA of the CDR3 is TGCGCCAGCAGCTTGGAAGCGTTTTCTGGGGAGCTGTTTTTT. The chain joins TRBV5-1 to TRBJ2-2; D unresolved. The CDR3 runs to 14 residues. In germline, CDR1 is SGHRS, CDR2 YFSETQ. With 0 bases removed from V and 8 bases from J, the gap between germline ends came to 11 bases.

The CDR3 nucleotides read TGTGCCAGCAGTTTCCCCACTCTTCAGGCCAGTTACACCTTC. Translating it yields CASSFPTLQASYTF. The V call is TRBV28, the J call TRBJ1-2; D ambiguous. Germline CDR1 reads MDHEN; CDR2 reads SYDVKM. V was cut by 3 bases and J by 11 bases, with 19 bases left in between. CDR3 length equals 14 residues.

CDR3 sequence reads: CASSYRGHEQFF. DNA of the CDR3: TGTGCCAGCAGTTACCGGGGGCATGAGCAGTTCTTC. V usage is TRBV6-5 and J usage is TRBJ2-1; D might be TRBD1 or TRBD2, each matching 6 bases. Germline V gene data show CDR1 as MNHEY and CDR2 as SVGAGI. Trimming took off 2 bases at V and 8 bases at J, with 7 bases between the two ends. The CDR3 sequence is 12 residues long.

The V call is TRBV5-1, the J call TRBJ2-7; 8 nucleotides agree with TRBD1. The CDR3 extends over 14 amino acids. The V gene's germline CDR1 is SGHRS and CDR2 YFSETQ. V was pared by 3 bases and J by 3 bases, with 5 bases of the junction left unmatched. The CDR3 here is CASSSQTGVYEQYF. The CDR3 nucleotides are TGCGCCAGCAGCTCCCAGACAGGGGTCTACGAGCAGTACTTC.

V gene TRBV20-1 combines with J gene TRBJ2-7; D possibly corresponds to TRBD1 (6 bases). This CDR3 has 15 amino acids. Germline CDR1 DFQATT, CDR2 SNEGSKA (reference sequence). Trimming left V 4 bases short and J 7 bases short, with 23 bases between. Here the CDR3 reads CSAKQGSSITGEQYF. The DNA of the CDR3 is TGCAGTGCTAAACAGGGATCGAGCATTACGGGGGAGCAGTACTTC.

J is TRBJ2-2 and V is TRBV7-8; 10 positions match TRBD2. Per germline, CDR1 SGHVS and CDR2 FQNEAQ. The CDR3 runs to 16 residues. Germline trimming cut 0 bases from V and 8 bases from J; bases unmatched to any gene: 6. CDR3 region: CASSLARAGGPGELFF. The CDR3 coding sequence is TGTGCCAGCAGCTTAGCGCGAGCGGGGGGGCCGGGGGAGCTGTTTTTT.

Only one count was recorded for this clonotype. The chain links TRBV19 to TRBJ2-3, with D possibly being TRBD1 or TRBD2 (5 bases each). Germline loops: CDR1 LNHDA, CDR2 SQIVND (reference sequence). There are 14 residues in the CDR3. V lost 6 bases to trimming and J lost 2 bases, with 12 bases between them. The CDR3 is CASRRDGATDTQYF. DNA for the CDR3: TGTGCCAGTAGGAGGGACGGAGCCACAGATACGCAGTATTTT. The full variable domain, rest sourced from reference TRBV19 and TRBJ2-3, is DGGITQSPKYLFRKEGQNVTLSCEQNLNHDAMYWYRQDPGQGLRLIYYSQIVNDFQKGDIAEGYSVSREKKESFPLTVTSAQKNPTAFYLCASRRDGATDTQYFGPGTRLTVL.